What follows is one TCR beta chain and its context. As yet, its antigen is unknown. This sample stems from a study of CD8 T cells in ankylosing spondylitis. By quantitative 5'-RACE with molecular barcodes, the TCR beta libraries were made. TCRdb processed the 5' RACE reads anew with MiXCR; each CDR3 protein has one entry. The sample carries roughly 440,000 distinct CDR3 sequences, roughly 15% recorded once. Findings of the study overall: A TCR beta motif made of fewer than ten highly homologous variants seemed typical of ankylosing spondylitis blood. The authors reported significant enrichment of disease-linked clones in matched ankylosing spondylitis synovial fluid. Both synovial fluid and blood in reactive arthritis had previously been reported to carry some motif variants. Peripheral blood held disease-linked clones only at relatively low frequency, and these were CD8+.

V dropped 3 bases and J dropped 6 bases, with 18 bases sitting between them. The CDR3 runs 16 residues. This sequence joins TRBV12-3 or TRBV12-4 and TRBJ1-5, with D possibly TRBD1 on 6 matching bases. The sequencing input was blood, either unsorted or a sorted T cell fraction (not recorded which). The source of this sequence is a male donor with ankylosing spondylitis. Here the CDR3 reads CASSFGQSGRFQPQHF. The DNA of the CDR3 is TGTGCCAGCAGTTTCGGACAGTCCGGAAGGTTTCAGCCCCAGCATTTT.